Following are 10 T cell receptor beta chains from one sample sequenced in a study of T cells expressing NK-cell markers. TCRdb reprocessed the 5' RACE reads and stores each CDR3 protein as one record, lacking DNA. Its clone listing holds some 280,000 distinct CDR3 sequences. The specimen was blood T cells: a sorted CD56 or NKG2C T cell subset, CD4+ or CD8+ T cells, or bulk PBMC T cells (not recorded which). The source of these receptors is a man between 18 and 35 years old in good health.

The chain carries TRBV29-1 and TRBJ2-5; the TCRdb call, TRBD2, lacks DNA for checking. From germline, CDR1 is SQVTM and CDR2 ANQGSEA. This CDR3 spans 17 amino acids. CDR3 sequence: CSVVYLKGLAGEETQYF.

CDR3 protein: CSLAGLLANEQFF. The rearrangement links TRBV20-1 to TRBJ2-1; the D call of TRBD2 rests on TCRdb alone, since no DNA is present to check it. This CDR3 region has 13 residues. CDR1 DFQATT and CDR2 SNEGSKA come from the germline V gene (reference sequence).

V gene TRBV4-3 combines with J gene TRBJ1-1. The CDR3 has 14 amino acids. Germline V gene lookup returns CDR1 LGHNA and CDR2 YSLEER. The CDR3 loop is CASSQDRKNTEAFF.

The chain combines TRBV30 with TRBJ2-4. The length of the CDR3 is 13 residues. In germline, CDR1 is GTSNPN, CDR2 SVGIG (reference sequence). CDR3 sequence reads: CAWIKPAKNIQYF.

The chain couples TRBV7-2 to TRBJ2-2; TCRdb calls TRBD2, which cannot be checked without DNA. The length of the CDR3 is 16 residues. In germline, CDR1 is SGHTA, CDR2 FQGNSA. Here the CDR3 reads CASSSSGWEDTGELFF.

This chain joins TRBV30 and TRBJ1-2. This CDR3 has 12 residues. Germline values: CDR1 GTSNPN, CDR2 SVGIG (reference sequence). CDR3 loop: CAWRRASDGYTF.

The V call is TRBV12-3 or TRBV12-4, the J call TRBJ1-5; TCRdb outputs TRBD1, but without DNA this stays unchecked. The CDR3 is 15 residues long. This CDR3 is CASRETQGSNQPQHF.

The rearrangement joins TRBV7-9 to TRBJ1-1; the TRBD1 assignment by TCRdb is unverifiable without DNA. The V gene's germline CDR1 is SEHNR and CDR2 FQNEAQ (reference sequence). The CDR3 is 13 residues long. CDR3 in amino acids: CASRPGAGTEAFF. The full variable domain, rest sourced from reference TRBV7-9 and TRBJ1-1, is DTGVSQNPRHKITKRGQNVTFRCDPISEHNRLYWYRQTLGQGPEFLTYFQNEAQLEKSRLLSDRFSAERPKGSFSTLEIQRTEQGDSAMYLCASRPGAGTEAFFGQGTRLTVV.

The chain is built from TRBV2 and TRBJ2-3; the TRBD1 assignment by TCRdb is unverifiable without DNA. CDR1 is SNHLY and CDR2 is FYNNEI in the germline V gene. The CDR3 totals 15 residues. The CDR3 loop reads CASSDVGESTDTQYF.

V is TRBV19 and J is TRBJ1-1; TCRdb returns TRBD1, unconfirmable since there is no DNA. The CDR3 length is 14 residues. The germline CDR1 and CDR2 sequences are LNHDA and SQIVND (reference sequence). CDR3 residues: CASGGHTGFVEAFF.